The 18 T cell receptor beta chains below all came from one sample that was sequenced in a study of cytomegalovirus exposure and HLA in healthy donors (dated by TCRdb to the late 2010s). Libraries were built with the immunoSEQ multiplex PCR assay. For the multiplex PCR, a mixture combining 60 forward primers for TCR Vbeta segments and 13 reverse primers for TCR Jbeta segments was used. TCRdb stores this immuneACCESS table with in-frame sequences only. Part of the clones is absent; in the studies checked, under half of the shortfall reflects unresolved V genes, and no reason is known for the rest. The sample has about 130,000 clones on record, under 20% of them singletons. About 2.6% of the sample belongs to the ten largest clones. Sequencing was done on a sample of PBMCs. The receptor set was obtained from a female donor in good health and CMV-seropositive.

This clone was picked up a small number of times. Here the CDR3 DNA reads TGTGCCAGCACCCTGACAGGGTCAAACTATGGCTACACCTTC. Its protein product is CASTLTGSNYGYTF. The chain is built from TRBV25-1 and TRBJ1-2; the match to TRBD1 covers 7 bases. Germline V CDR1 and CDR2: MGHDK, SYGVNS. The V gene end was trimmed by 7 bases and the J gene end by 2 bases; junction bases not matched to a gene: 7. The CDR3 contains 14 residues.

The chain employs TRBV29-1 and TRBJ2-1, with 7 bases identical to TRBD1. The ends lost 8 bases at V and 0 bases at J; junction bases unmatched: 7. The CDR3 covers 14 residues. Germline CDR1 reads SQVTM; CDR2 reads ANQGSEA. The CDR3 bases are TGCAGCACGGGACAGAGGAGCTCCTACAATGAGCAGTTCTTC. It yields the protein CSTGQRSSYNEQFF.

This clone came up a few times. V gene TRBV27 combines with J gene TRBJ2-7; D gene uncertain. CDR1 and CDR2 (germline): MNHEY, SMNVEV (reference sequence). Trimming took off 4 bases at V and 4 bases at J, with 11 bases between the two ends. The CDR3 spans 13 residues. The CDR3 reads CASSSRVYYEQYF. The CDR3 bases are TGTGCCAGCAGTTCCCGAGTTTATTACGAGCAGTACTTC.

There are a few counts of this clone. The chain has TRBV6-5 and TRBJ1-2; D possibly corresponds to TRBD1 (6 bases). V dropped 8 bases and J dropped 4 bases, with 17 bases sitting between them. CDR3 size: 14 residues. Per germline, CDR1 MNHEY and CDR2 SVGAGI. The CDR3 bases are TGTGCCAGCGCAAACAGGGAGATGGGCTATGGCTACACCTTC. Translated: CASANREMGYGYTF.

There are a few counts of this clone. The chain couples TRBV11-2 to TRBJ2-7; the match to TRBD2 covers 11 bases. V lost 2 bases to trimming and J lost 4 bases; unmatched junction nucleotides: 7. The CDR3 extends over 16 amino acids. Looked up from germline, CDR1 is SGHAT and CDR2 is FQNNGV. The CDR3 region is CASSLWGTSGSYEQYF. The CDR3 nucleotides read TGTGCCAGCAGCTTATGGGGCACTAGCGGGAGTTACGAGCAGTACTTC.

This clone turned up a few times. The V gene is TRBV4-2, the J gene TRBJ1-5; a possible D gene is TRBD1 (5 bases). Germline V gene lookup returns CDR1 LGHNA and CDR2 YNFKEQ. The CDR3 spans 16 residues. Trimming removed 1 base at V and 6 bases at J, with 16 bases between. This CDR3 reads CASSQVLGQGGQPQHF. The CDR3 nucleotides are TGTGCCAGCAGCCAAGTCTTAGGTCAGGGAGGTCAGCCCCAGCATTTT.

The V gene is TRBV12-5, the J gene TRBJ2-3; D is perhaps TRBD1 (6 bases). Trimming stripped 6 bases from V and 1 base from J, with 14 bases between. The CDR3 is 15 amino acids. CDR1 LGHNT and CDR2 FRNRAP come from the germline V gene. The CDR3 loop is CASGRTGSGTDTQYF. The DNA for the CDR3 is TGTGCTAGTGGCCGCACAGGGTCTGGCACAGATACGCAGTATTTT.

The CDR3 loop reads CASSLAAGGRTDTQYF. The CDR3 coding sequence is TGTGCCAGCAGCTTGGCGGCGGGGGGGCGCACAGATACGCAGTATTTT. The chain has TRBV5-4 and TRBJ2-3, with 9 bases identical to TRBD2. Germline CDR1 reads SGHNT; CDR2 reads YYREEE (reference sequence). This CDR3 comprises 16 residues. The V and J ends lost 0 bases and 1 base, in that order; junction bases with no gene match: 3.

In regard to this clone: The same CDR3 is also encoded by other DNA sequences in this sample. This chain connects TRBV5-1 to TRBJ1-1; a weak D match, TRBD1 (5 bases). The V end lost 4 bases, the J end lost 9 bases, and 22 bases lay between the germline ends. CDR3 length: 15 residues. Looked up from germline, CDR1 is SGHRS and CDR2 is YFSETQ. CDR3: CASSPGTAAGGQAFF. The CDR3 nucleotides are TGCGCCAGCAGCCCCGGTACCGCAGCCGGGGGTCAAGCTTTCTTT.

V gene TRBV4-2 combines with J gene TRBJ2-3; the match to TRBD2 covers 16 bases. The CDR3 extends over 17 amino acids. J lost 6 bases, V lost 3 bases, and 6 bases had no gene match. The V gene's germline CDR1 is LGHNA and CDR2 YNFKEQ. The CDR3 coding sequence is TGTGCCAGCAGCCAGGGACTAGCGGGGGGGTCCCCGGATACGCAGTATTTT. Protein: CASSQGLAGGSPDTQYF.

The chain carries TRBV4-1 and TRBJ2-1; 7 positions agree with TRBD1. This CDR3 contains 16 residues. After removal of 0 bases from V and 3 bases from J, the junction contained 5 bases not matched to a gene. CDR1 is MGHRA, CDR2 YSYEKL, per germline. The CDR3 region has the DNA TGCGCCAGCAGCCAAGAAGGACAGGTGTACTACAATGAGCAGTTCTTC. Translation gives CASSQEGQVYYNEQFF.

This sequence joins TRBV28 and TRBJ1-2; 9 nucleotides match TRBD1. J was trimmed by 4 bases and V by 5 bases; bases with no gene match: 8. Germline CDR1 MDHEN, CDR2 SYDVKM. This CDR3 spans 15 amino acids. CDR3 DNA sequence: TGTGCCAGCAGTGTACAGGGGGCGATCAGCTATGGCTACACCTTC. This gives the protein CASSVQGAISYGYTF.

This clone was detected only a few times. The chain combines TRBV5-4 with TRBJ2-4; D possibly corresponds to TRBD1 (6 bases). Germline CDR1 is SGHNT and CDR2 is YYREEE (reference sequence). The V and J ends lost 4 bases and 8 bases respectively, with 16 bases between them. The CDR3 contains 14 residues. CDR3 DNA sequence: TGTGCCAGCAGCGCACAACAGGGTGGAGACATTCAGTACTTC. Translated: CASSAQQGGDIQYF.

J is TRBJ1-4 and V is TRBV18; 10 bases are shared with TRBD1. The CDR3 totals 16 residues. V was pared by 3 bases and J by 4 bases, with 5 bases of the junction left unmatched. CDR1 KGHSH and CDR2 LQKENI come from the germline V gene. CDR3 sequence (DNA): TGTGCCAGCTCACCGCCTGACAGGGGGCTTAATGAAAAACTGTTTTTT. It encodes CASSPPDRGLNEKLFF.

V gene TRBV27 combines with J gene TRBJ2-7; the D gene is possibly TRBD2 (7 bases). Deletions cut 0 bases from V and 5 bases from J, with 20 bases between. The CDR3 is 17 residues long. The germline CDR1 and CDR2 sequences are MNHEY and SMNVEV (reference sequence). As DNA, the CDR3 is TGTGCCAGCAGTTTATCGATCCCGGGAGGCGCAGGGGACGAGCAGTACTTC. Translated, it gives CASSLSIPGGAGDEQYF.

This clone was counted only a few times. The rearrangement links TRBV4-2 to TRBJ2-3, with 10 bases fitting TRBD2. CDR3 size: 15 residues. Trimming removed 4 bases from V and 3 bases from J; junction bases left unmatched: 4. Germline V gene sequence: CDR1 LGHNA, CDR2 YNFKEQ. The CDR3 sequence is CASSLTSGNTDTQYF. The CDR3 DNA sequence: TGTGCCAGCAGCCTTACTAGCGGGAATACAGATACGCAGTATTTT.

This clone was seen only a few times. The chain links TRBV5-1 to TRBJ1-4; 8 nucleotides line up with TRBD1. CDR1 is SGHRS, CDR2 YFSETQ, per germline. The trim removed 1 base at V and 0 bases at J, leaving 14 bases unmatched. The length of the CDR3 is 20 residues. This CDR3 reads CASSLIPPGQGNPTNEKLFF. CDR3 nucleotide sequence: TGCGCCAGCAGCTTGATCCCCCCCGGACAGGGTAACCCAACTAATGAAAAACTGTTTTTT.

The chain has TRBV7-6 and TRBJ2-4, with 8 nucleotides matching TRBD1. Per the germline V gene, CDR1 is SGHVS and CDR2 is FNYEAQ. This CDR3 has 15 amino acids. V dropped 2 bases and J dropped 7; count of bases not matched to a gene: 7. In nucleotides, the CDR3 is TGTGCCAGCAGCTTATCAGGACAGGGCGGTAACATTCAGTACTTC. Translation gives CASSLSGQGGNIQYF.